This TCR beta chain was sequenced for a study of T cells after somatic rescue of genetic block. After removal of 7 bases from V and 7 bases from J, the junction contained 9 bases not matched to a gene. The CDR3 consists of 13 residues. CDR1 is MDHEN, CDR2 SYDVKM, per germline. The method was immunoSEQ multiplex PCR; TCRdb's version includes in-frame clones alone and lacks a portion of them. This table holds some 68,000 clones, approximately 91% found once. The TCR originated in a young man. The source material was peripheral blood mononuclear cells (PBMCs). The rearrangement uses TRBV28 and TRBJ1-2; 7 bases match TRBD1. The CDR3 nucleotides are TGTGCCAGCACCTTCCAGGGGGTTGGTGGCTACACCTTC. It encodes CASTFQGVGGYTF.